One and the same sample provided the 27 T cell receptor beta chains below, sequenced in a study. Tregs were sorted as CD4+CD25+CD127-/low cells. MiXCR was run by TCRdb on the 5' RACE reads, yielding one entry per CDR3 protein. In the table there are tens of thousands of distinct CDR3 sequences, 20% to 25% of which are singletons. The sequencing sample was made of Tregs sorted from blood. The receptors were sampled from a female donor with breast cancer.

This clonotype occurred many times. V is TRBV20-1 and J is TRBJ2-3, with 9 bases lining up with TRBD2. Germline assignment: CDR1 DFQATT and CDR2 SNEGSKA (reference sequence). CDR3 size: 17 residues. The ends lost 0 bases at V and 6 bases at J; junction bases unmatched: 13. CDR3 region: CSARDKGPSSGTDTQYF. DNA of the CDR3: TGCAGTGCTAGAGATAAGGGTCCGTCTAGCGGGACGGATACGCAGTATTTT.

This clonotype was detected ten times or more. The rearrangement joins TRBV4-1 to TRBJ2-1; D is unresolved. Germline V gene sequence: CDR1 MGHRA, CDR2 YSYEKL. V shed 0 bases and J shed 9 bases, with 9 bases lying between them. CDR3 size: 13 residues. CDR3 in amino acids: CASSQDATAEQFF. DNA of the CDR3: TGCGCCAGCAGCCAAGACGCGACCGCTGAGCAGTTCTTC.

In regard to this clonotype: One base away lies a much larger clone, so this may be a sequencing read error. J is TRBJ2-5 and V is TRBV4-1; D not resolved. The CDR3 contains 15 residues. The V gene's germline CDR1 is MGHRA and CDR2 YSYEKL. The CDR3 is CAGSQGKAWEETQYF. The DNA for the CDR3 is TGCGCCGGCAGCCAAGGGAAGGCCTGGGAAGAGACCCAGTACTTC.

This clonotype was detected a few times. The chain is built from TRBV5-1 and TRBJ2-7, with D unresolved. The CDR3 totals 12 residues. Germline values: CDR1 SGHRS, CDR2 YFSETQ. V lost 4 bases and J 3 bases, leaving 8 bases between the germline ends. This chain's CDR3 is CASSGGFYEQYF. Written as DNA, the CDR3 is TGCGCCAGCAGCGGTGGTTTCTACGAGCAGTACTTC. The complete variable domain, with remaining parts taken from reference TRBV5-1 and TRBJ2-7, reads KAGVTQTPRYLIKTRGQQVTLSCSPISGHRSVSWYQQTPGQGLQFLFEYFSETQRNKGNFPGRFSGRQFSNSRSEMNVSTLELGDSALYLCASSGGFYEQYFGPGTRLTVT.

This clonotype was detected ten times or more. This chain uses TRBV9 with TRBJ2-6; 7 bases match TRBD1. The CDR3 contains 19 residues. Per the germline V gene, CDR1 is SGDLS and CDR2 is YYNGEE. After removal of 0 bases from V and 0 bases from J, the junction contained 9 bases not matched to a gene. The CDR3 is CASSVGRGDSDSGANVLTF. CDR3 DNA: TGTGCCAGCAGCGTAGGTCGAGGGGACAGCGACTCTGGGGCCAACGTCCTGACTTTC.

The sample holds many counts of this clonotype. This chain connects TRBV4-1 to TRBJ2-2; D is undetermined. CDR3 length: 13 residues. CDR1 MGHRA and CDR2 YSYEKL come from the germline V gene. The germline V and J ends were trimmed by 0 bases and 4 bases, with 3 bases remaining between them. As DNA, the CDR3 is TGCGCCAGCAGCCAAGAAAGCACCGGGGAGCTGTTTTTT. Residues: CASSQESTGELFF.

This clonotype was counted only a few times. The rearrangement joins TRBV28 to TRBJ1-2, with 9 nucleotides matching TRBD1. CDR3 length equals 16 residues. Germline-derived CDR1 and CDR2 are MDHEN and SYDVKM. V shed 6 bases and J 8 bases; nucleotides not matched to a gene: 16. The CDR3 nucleotides are TGTGCCAGCAGAGGATCCGGACAGGGGCCACCGTGGGGCTACACCTTC. It translates to CASRGSGQGPPWGYTF.

The sample holds many counts of this clonotype. This rearrangement joins TRBV11-2 to TRBJ2-7; 9 nucleotides agree with TRBD1. The CDR3 has 15 residues. Germline CDR1 is SGHAT and CDR2 is FQNNGV. V trimming: 4 bases; J trimming: 6 bases; junction bases outside the gene matches: 10. DNA for the CDR3: TGTGCCAGCAGCTCAGGGGGACAGGGTGGCGCCGAGCAGTACTTC. Protein product: CASSSGGQGGAEQYF.

This clonotype was recorded many times. The chain uses TRBV5-1 and TRBJ2-7; D is undetermined. Germline V CDR1 and CDR2: SGHRS, YFSETQ. V shed 4 bases and J shed 3 bases, with 11 bases lying between them. This CDR3 is 13 amino acids long. The CDR3 region has the DNA TGCGCCAGCAGCGGAGACACATTCTACGAGCAGTACTTC. The encoded protein is CASSGDTFYEQYF.

CDR3 sequence: CASRPGDSPLHF. The CDR3 DNA reads TGTGCCAGCAGGCCAGGGGATTCACCCCTCCACTTT. This sequence joins TRBV6-5 and TRBJ1-6; weak D call: TRBD1 (6 bases). CDR1 is MNHEY, CDR2 SVGAGI, per germline. There are 12 residues in the CDR3. The V and J ends lost 6 bases and 8 bases respectively, with 8 bases between them.

This clonotype was seen ten or more times. The chain links TRBV7-6 to TRBJ2-5, with 9 bases that match TRBD2. Germline loops: CDR1 SGHVS, CDR2 FNYEAQ. V lost 5 bases, J lost 2 bases, and 12 bases stayed unmatched. The CDR3 length is 17 residues. Written as DNA, the CDR3 is TGTGCCAGCAGCGGAGAAACACTAGCGGGTCCACAAGAGACCCAGTACTTC. It yields the protein CASSGETLAGPQETQYF.

V and J are TRBV5-1 and TRBJ2-7, with 9 bases aligning to TRBD2. The CDR3 runs to 14 residues. The germline gives CDR1 SGHRS, CDR2 YFSETQ. Trimming cost V 2 bases and J 3 bases; bases outside gene matches: 3. CDR3 sequence: CASSLGGGDYEQYF. The CDR3 DNA reads as TGCGCCAGCAGCTTAGGCGGGGGGGACTACGAGCAGTACTTC.

This clonotype has a count of ten or more. This chain joins TRBV6-6 and TRBJ1-3; no clear D gene. Germline-derived CDR1 and CDR2 are MNHNY and SVGAGI (reference sequence). V lost 0 bases and J 3 bases, leaving 0 bases between the germline ends. CDR3 size: 12 residues. CDR3 DNA sequence: TGTGCCAGCAGTTACTCTGGAAACACCATATATTTT. It codes for CASSYSGNTIYF.

This chain joins TRBV27 and TRBJ2-1; 16 nucleotides line up with TRBD2. The CDR3 totals 18 residues. The V gene's germline CDR1 is MNHEY and CDR2 SMNVEV (reference sequence). The junction had 11 bases not matched to a gene; V was cut back by 6 bases and J by 6 bases. CDR3 sequence reads: CASSPRGTSGRAANEQFF. The CDR3 DNA sequence: TGTGCCAGCAGCCCTAGAGGGACTAGCGGGAGGGCCGCCAATGAGCAGTTCTTC.

There are many counts of this clonotype. The V call is TRBV7-9, the J call TRBJ2-7, with D unclear. Per germline, CDR1 SEHNR and CDR2 FQNEAQ (reference sequence). The V and J ends lost 4 bases and 3 bases respectively, with 4 bases between them. CDR3 size: 11 residues. The CDR3 DNA follows: TGTGCCAGCAGCTCTATCTACGAGCAGTACTTC. This translates into CASSSIYEQYF.

There are a few counts of this clonotype. The chain employs TRBV12-3 or TRBV12-4 and TRBJ2-1, with D possibly being TRBD2 (7 bases). Deletions cut 7 bases from V and 7 bases from J, with 17 bases between. This CDR3 comprises 14 residues. The CDR3 spells CASNGGQGSNEQFF. The CDR3 region has the DNA TGTGCCAGCAACGGGGGGCAGGGTTCTAATGAGCAGTTCTTC.

The genes are TRBV5-6 and TRBJ2-5; D call uncertain. This CDR3 region has 13 residues. Trimming cost V 5 bases and J 4 bases, with 12 bases left between them. CDR1 is SGHDT and CDR2 is YYEEEE in the germline V gene. In DNA, the CDR3 is TGTGCCAGCAGTAGACAACTCCGAGAGACCCAGTACTTC. It codes for CASSRQLRETQYF.

This clonotype was seen repeatedly, ten times or more. The chain has TRBV5-1 and TRBJ1-4; D ambiguous. Trimming shortened V by 2 bases and J by 0 bases, and 11 bases separated the two germline ends. Germline V gene sequence: CDR1 SGHRS, CDR2 YFSETQ. The CDR3 totals 16 residues. In DNA form, the CDR3 reads TGCGCCAGCAGCTTTTCTACTCCGGCAACTAATGAAAAACTGTTTTTT. Amino acids: CASSFSTPATNEKLFF.

Comment on this clonotype: The junction departs from the called germline gene at one end, perhaps through a read error. The gene calls are TRBV9 and TRBJ1-5; a weak D match, TRBD1 (6 bases). Germline V lookup: CDR1 SGDLS, CDR2 YYNGEE. The length of the CDR3 is 15 residues. CDR3 loop: CAGSVGGTSNQPQHF. The CDR3 DNA reads as TGTGCCGGCAGCGTAGGTGGGACAAGCAATCAGCCCCAGCATTTT.

This clonotype was observed a handful of times. The rearrangement joins TRBV11-3 to TRBJ1-2; 10 positions match TRBD1. V dropped 2 bases and J dropped 4; count of bases not matched to a gene: 7. Germline loops: CDR1 SGHNT, CDR2 YENEEA. CDR3 length: 16 amino acids. The chain's CDR3 is CASSLRGQGVGYGYTF. The CDR3 region has the DNA TGTGCCAGCAGCTTAAGAGGACAGGGGGTAGGCTATGGCTACACCTTC.

The V gene is TRBV7-9, the J gene TRBJ1-5; 7 nucleotides align to TRBD1. Germline loops: CDR1 SEHNR, CDR2 FQNEAQ (reference sequence). This CDR3 region has 14 residues. The V segment lost 3 bases and the J segment 3 bases; nucleotides outside the gene matches: 2. The CDR3 reads CASSFTGDNQPQHF. In nucleotides, the CDR3 is TGTGCCAGCAGCTTCACAGGGGACAATCAGCCCCAGCATTTT.

The rearrangement joins TRBV5-1 to TRBJ1-6, with unresolved D. In germline, CDR1 is SGHRS, CDR2 YFSETQ. The V end was cut by 5 bases, the J end by 10 bases, with 19 bases between. The length of the CDR3 is 15 residues. The CDR3 loop reads CASRFAANSGSPLHF. The CDR3 nucleotides are TGCGCCAGCAGATTCGCCGCCAACAGTGGATCACCCCTCCACTTT.

The table lists this clonotype with many counts. This chain joins TRBV6-2 or TRBV6-3 and TRBJ2-7; a possible D gene is TRBD2 (5 bases). The ends were cut back, 5 bases at V and 0 bases at J, with 11 bases in the middle. CDR1 MNHEY and CDR2 SVGEGT come from the germline V gene. This CDR3 comprises 14 residues. CDR3 in DNA: TGTGCCAGCAGTACCAGGACTTTCTCCTACGAGCAGTACGTC. It yields the protein CASSTRTFSYEQYV.

This chain links TRBV7-6 with TRBJ2-1, with TRBD2 as a possible D gene (6 bases). Trimming shortened V by 2 bases and J by 1 base, and 9 bases separated the two germline ends. The CDR3 consists of 15 residues. Germline V gene sequence: CDR1 SGHVS, CDR2 FNYEAQ. The CDR3: CASSLYGLSYNEQFF. In DNA, the CDR3 is TGTGCCAGCAGCTTATATGGACTATCCTACAATGAGCAGTTCTTC.

Note on this clonotype: A single base separates this from a much larger clone, so it may be a read error. This is likely a read error, given that the CDR3 carries no conserved phenylalanine or tryptophan at its end. Because the CDR3's place on the DNA is in doubt, the DNA is left out and the CDR3 is given as listed by TCRdb. The rearrangement joins TRBV29-1 to TRBJ1-1; TRBD1 is taken as the D call from the table, unchecked against the DNA. Germline-derived CDR1 and CDR2 are SQVTM and ANQGSEA. The length of the CDR3 is 13 amino acids, counting both ends. CDR3 protein: CSVPVPLGQGSFS.

This clonotype was recorded at least ten times. The CDR3 DNA follows: TGTGCCAGCAGTTTGGGGCAGGGCGCTTACAATGAGCAGTTCTTC. It translates to CASSLGQGAYNEQFF. The V call is TRBV12-3 or TRBV12-4, the J call TRBJ2-1, with TRBD1 as a possible D gene (5 bases). The CDR3 covers 15 residues. V lost 3 bases, J lost 4 bases, and 13 bases lay in between.

The sample holds one count of this clonotype. This may arise from a read error, as a much more abundant clone is one base away. CDR3 loop: CGARTGVGSPLHF. Written as DNA, the CDR3 is TGCGGTGCTAGGACAGGGGTGGGGTCACCCCTCCACTTT. The chain employs TRBV20-1 and TRBJ1-6; 9 nucleotides agree with TRBD1. Germline lookup yields CDR1 DFQATT and CDR2 SNEGSKA (reference sequence). The CDR3 is 13 residues long.